Shown below are 27 T cell receptor beta chains from a single sample sequenced in a study of blood T cell repertoires in COVID-19. Generated by immunoSEQ multiplex PCR, the TCRdb table keeps only in-frame clones and is missing some. The profile shows some 11,000 clones, around 80% of them singletons. Sequencing used peripheral blood. The origin of the receptors is a man in his 70s with active COVID-19.

V and J are TRBV18 and TRBJ1-4; no clear D gene. The CDR3 is 14 amino acids. V lost 5 bases and J 6 bases, leaving 13 bases between the germline ends. Germline-derived CDR1 and CDR2 are KGHSH and LQKENI. The CDR3 sequence: CASSETPVDEKLFF. In DNA form, the CDR3 reads TGTGCCAGCTCAGAGACACCAGTGGATGAAAAACTGTTTTTT.

J is TRBJ2-1 and V is TRBV28; 8 positions match TRBD2. With V trimmed by 6 bases and J by 3 bases, 16 bases remained unmatched. The CDR3 covers 18 residues. Germline CDR1 is MDHEN and CDR2 is SYDVKM. As DNA, the CDR3 is TGTGCCAGCAGCGTTCTTTTCTATCTCGCGGGGGGCTACAATGAGCAGTTCTTC. Its translation: CASSVLFYLAGGYNEQFF.

The gene calls are TRBV5-5 and TRBJ2-7; 9 bases line up with TRBD1. CDR1 and CDR2 (germline): SGHKS, YYEKEE (reference sequence). The CDR3 extends over 15 amino acids. Trimming took 1 base from V and 4 from J; bases not matched to a gene: 6. CDR3 nucleotide sequence: TGTGCCAGCAGCTTGTCACAGGGGGCAGTTTACGAGCAGTACTTC. Amino acids: CASSLSQGAVYEQYF.

V and J are TRBV25-1 and TRBJ2-3; TRBD1 matches 8 bases. The CDR3 runs 14 residues. The V gene's germline CDR1 is MGHDK and CDR2 SYGVNS. The ends lost 4 bases at V and 3 bases at J; junction bases unmatched: 3. In DNA, the CDR3 is TGTGCCAGCAGTGGACAGGGGAGAACAGATACGCAGTATTTT. Translation gives CASSGQGRTDTQYF.

This chain connects TRBV9 to TRBJ2-1; weak D call: TRBD2 (5 bases). The CDR3 is made up of 13 amino acids. V was shortened by 3 bases and J by 4 bases, with 8 bases between the two germline ends. The germline CDR1 and CDR2 sequences are SGDLS and YYNGEE. CDR3 coding DNA: TGTGCCAGCAGCGGAGGGAATTACAATGAGCAGTTCTTC. Protein product: CASSGGNYNEQFF.

This chain links TRBV27 with TRBJ2-1, with unresolved D. Trimming cost V 2 bases and J 5 bases, with 10 bases left between them. CDR1 is MNHEY, CDR2 SMNVEV, per germline (reference sequence). The CDR3 runs to 14 residues. The CDR3 loop reads CASSLGSRNNEQFF. For the CDR3, the DNA is TGTGCCAGCAGTTTAGGCTCCAGGAACAATGAGCAGTTCTTC.

This clone was seen only once. The germline gene is not matched at one end of the junction; a read error may be the cause. The V gene is TRBV5-8, the J gene TRBJ2-4, with TRBD2 as a possible D gene (6 bases). CDR3 length: 12 residues. Germline CDR1 SGHTS, CDR2 YDEGEE. CDR3 loop: CASSLVSGRGDF. CDR3 sequence (DNA): TGTGCCAGCAGCTTGGTGTCAGGCCGCGGGGACTTC.

The CDR3 nucleotides read TGTGCCAGCAGCCCGGACTATGGCTACACCTTC. It translates to CASSPDYGYTF. V usage is TRBV7-2 and J usage is TRBJ1-2; the D is unclear. The germline V gene encodes CDR1 SGHTA and CDR2 FQGNSA. The CDR3 contains 11 residues. V was cut by 5 bases and J by 3 bases, with 4 bases left in between.

J is TRBJ2-2 and V is TRBV19, with 7 bases that match TRBD2. V trimming: 4 bases; J trimming: 3 bases; junction bases outside the gene matches: 5. The CDR3 covers 15 residues. CDR1 LNHDA and CDR2 SQIVND come from the germline V gene (reference sequence). Here the CDR3 DNA reads TGTGCCAGTAGTAGGGGAGGGTCGGACACCGGGGAGCTGTTTTTT. Protein: CASSRGGSDTGELFF.

This rearrangement joins TRBV5-8 to TRBJ1-6, with unresolved D. V was clipped by 0 bases and J by 10 bases, with 14 bases between them. CDR1 is SGHTS, CDR2 YDEGEE, per germline. CDR3 length: 15 residues. For the CDR3, the DNA is TGTGCCAGCAGCTTGGCCTGGGAGGGCAGCTCACCCCTCCACTTT. This encodes CASSLAWEGSSPLHF. The full variable domain, its missing parts supplied by reference TRBV5-8 and TRBJ1-6, is EAGVTQSPTHLIKTRGQQATLRCSPISGHTSVYWYQQALGLGLQFLLWYDEGEERNRGNFPPRFSGRQFPNYSSELNVNALELEDSALYLCASSLAWEGSSPLHFGNGTRLTVT.

The rearrangement uses TRBV28 and TRBJ1-2; D is unresolved. The CDR3 is 12 amino acids. Trimming cost V 7 bases and J 1 base, with 7 bases left between them. CDR1 MDHEN and CDR2 SYDVKM come from the germline V gene. The CDR3 spells CASNRSNYGYTF. The DNA for the CDR3 is TGTGCCAGCAATCGGAGTAACTATGGCTACACCTTC.

In this sample, this clone turned up a few times. The rearrangement joins TRBV11-2 to TRBJ2-7, with D maybe TRBD1 (6 bases). Germline V gene sequence: CDR1 SGHAT, CDR2 FQNNGV. CDR3 size: 16 residues. V was trimmed by 4 bases and J by 9 bases, leaving 25 bases between them. The CDR3 DNA follows: TGTGCCAGCAGCTCTCTCGGACAGAGGACCTTCTTAGGGCAGTACTTC. Encoded protein: CASSSLGQRTFLGQYF. Looking up the rest from reference TRBV11-2 and TRBJ2-7 gives the full variable domain: EAGVAQSPRYKIIEKRQSVAFWCNPISGHATLYWYQQILGQGPKLLIQFQNNGVVDDSQLPKDRFSAERLKGVDSTLKIQPAKLEDSAVYLCASSSLGQRTFLGQYFGPGTRLTVT.

The V gene is TRBV29-1, the J gene TRBJ1-3; the match to TRBD1 covers 8 bases. Trimming at V came to 4 bases and at J to 7 bases, leaving 6 bases not matched to a gene. Germline V gene sequence: CDR1 SQVTM, CDR2 ANQGSEA. CDR3 length: 13 residues. CDR3 coding DNA: TGCAGCGTTGTGCAGGGGGCCGGTAACACCATATATTTT. Amino acid sequence: CSVVQGAGNTIYF.

J is TRBJ1-5 and V is TRBV3-1 (or the pseudogene TRBV3-2); 9 bases agree with TRBD1. The CDR3 spans 15 residues. Trimming took 5 bases from V and 3 from J; bases not matched to a gene: 5. Germline lookup yields CDR1 LGHDT and CDR2 YNNKEL (reference sequence). CDR3 DNA sequence: TGTGCCAGCAGCTCGGACAGGGGTACCAATCAGCCCCAGCATTTT. Its protein product is CASSSDRGTNQPQHF.

The CDR3 protein is CASSLGQGAGKGSYEQYF. DNA of the CDR3: TGCGCCAGCAGCTTAGGACAGGGGGCAGGAAAAGGCTCCTACGAGCAGTACTTC. The chain combines TRBV5-1 with TRBJ2-7; 11 positions match TRBD1. With 2 bases clipped from V and 0 bases from J, the junction kept 10 bases outside the gene matches. Germline loops: CDR1 SGHRS, CDR2 YFSETQ. This CDR3 has 18 residues.

The V call is TRBV2, the J call TRBJ2-5; weak D call: TRBD2 (5 bases). Trimming took 6 bases from V and 5 from J, leaving 13 bases between them. CDR1 is SNHLY and CDR2 is FYNNEI in the germline V gene. The CDR3 is 13 residues long. The CDR3 protein is CASSLAYFETQYF. CDR3 DNA: TGTGCCAGCAGCTTAGCGTACTTCGAGACCCAGTACTTC.

This clone was seen only a few times. The gene calls are TRBV7-3 and TRBJ2-3; TRBD1 is a possible D gene (6 bases). The CDR3 loop spans 18 amino acids. The germline CDR1 and CDR2 sequences are SGHTA and FQGTGA. V lost 1 base and J lost 4, with 21 bases in between. The CDR3 nucleotides read TGTGCCAGCAGCTTAAAGGCCTGGGACATCCCACCTGCAGATACGCAGTATTTT. Protein sequence: CASSLKAWDIPPADTQYF.

The chain recombines TRBV30 with TRBJ1-3; perhaps TRBD1 as D (5 bases). V lost 5 bases to trimming and J lost 0 bases, with 8 bases between them. The V gene's germline CDR1 is GTSNPN and CDR2 SVGIG (reference sequence). The CDR3 has 13 amino acids. CDR3 residues: CAWDSISGNTIYF. As DNA, the CDR3 is TGTGCCTGGGACAGCATCTCTGGAAACACCATATATTTT.

V is TRBV2 and J is TRBJ2-1; 8 positions agree with TRBD2. V trimming: 5 bases; J trimming: 8 bases; junction bases outside the gene matches: 11. CDR1 is SNHLY, CDR2 FYNNEI, per germline. The CDR3 has 15 amino acids. CDR3 in DNA: TGTGCCAGCAGTTCACTACCGGGGGGGCTGGATGAGCAGTTCTTC. Amino acids: CASSSLPGGLDEQFF.

The CDR3 DNA sequence: TGTGCCGCGTCAGTTCCGTCCAACTATAGAGGAGGCTACACCTTC. This translates into CAASVPSNYRGGYTF. The chain combines TRBV28 with TRBJ1-2; D is unresolved. The germline V gene encodes CDR1 MDHEN and CDR2 SYDVKM. This CDR3 is 15 amino acids long. Trimming stripped 11 bases from V and 8 bases from J, with 27 bases between.

The chain joins TRBV19 to TRBJ2-2; D is possibly TRBD1 (5 bases). CDR3 length equals 13 residues. The germline CDR1 and CDR2 sequences are LNHDA and SQIVND (reference sequence). The ends were cut back, 5 bases at V and 7 bases at J, with 11 bases in the middle. The CDR3 DNA sequence: TGTGCCAGTAGTCGACAGACCTACGGGGAGCTGTTTTTT. As protein: CASSRQTYGELFF.

J is TRBJ2-1 and V is TRBV14, with 9 bases identical to TRBD1. Unmatched junction bases numbered 10, after V lost 0 bases and J lost 7 bases. The CDR3 contains 17 residues. The germline CDR1 and CDR2 sequences are SGHDN and FVKESK. CDR3 sequence: CASSQDPAGTGLNEQFF. DNA of the CDR3: TGTGCCAGCAGCCAAGACCCAGCCGGGACAGGGCTTAATGAGCAGTTCTTC.

The V and J genes are TRBV4-2 and TRBJ1-5; TRBD1 might be the D (5 bases). CDR3 length equals 15 residues. With 0 bases removed from V and 4 bases from J, the gap between germline ends came to 10 bases. Germline lookup yields CDR1 LGHNA and CDR2 YNFKEQ. In nucleotides, the CDR3 is TGTGCCAGCAGCCAAGAGGGCGGGGGAAATCAGCCCCAGCATTTT. This encodes CASSQEGGGNQPQHF.

The chain links TRBV9 to TRBJ2-1; 11 nucleotides align to TRBD1. Germline V gene data show CDR1 as SGDLS and CDR2 as YYNGEE. Trimming removed 0 bases from V and 6 bases from J; junction bases left unmatched: 5. The CDR3 is made up of 16 amino acids. CDR3 nucleotide sequence: TGTGCCAGCAGCGTAGGTAGGACAGGGGGCTTCAATGAGCAGTTCTTC. The encoded protein is CASSVGRTGGFNEQFF.

In its sample, this clone was seen once. Here the CDR3 DNA reads TGCGCCAGCAGCTTGTTTTCAGGGCCTGAAAAACTGTTTTTT. This translates into CASSLFSGPEKLFF. This chain links TRBV5-1 with TRBJ1-4; possibly TRBD1 for D (5 bases). Germline lookup yields CDR1 SGHRS and CDR2 YFSETQ. The V end was cut by 1 base, the J end by 7 bases, with 11 bases between. The CDR3 loop spans 14 amino acids. The full variable domain, completed using reference TRBV5-1 and TRBJ1-4, is KAGVTQTPRYLIKTRGQQVTLSCSPISGHRSVSWYQQTPGQGLQFLFEYFSETQRNKGNFPGRFSGRQFSNSRSEMNVSTLELGDSALYLCASSLFSGPEKLFFGSGTQLSVL.

The gene calls are TRBV29-1 and TRBJ1-1; D is undetermined. The CDR3 is 13 amino acids. From germline, CDR1 is SQVTM and CDR2 ANQGSEA. The V end was cut by 5 bases, the J end by 4 bases, with 14 bases between. The chain's CDR3 is CSVIRDKGTEAFF. CDR3 DNA: TGCAGCGTTATCCGGGATAAGGGCACTGAAGCTTTCTTT. The complete variable domain, with remaining parts taken from reference TRBV29-1 and TRBJ1-1, reads SAVISQKPSRDICQRGTSLTIQCQVDSQVTMMFWYRQQPGQSLTLIATANQGSEATYESGFVIDKFPISRPNLTFSTLTVSNMSPEDSSIYLCSVIRDKGTEAFFGQGTRLTVV.

The chain has TRBV7-2 and TRBJ1-5, with 7 positions matching TRBD1. V lost 1 base and J lost 2; bases outside the gene matches: 5. The CDR3 covers 16 residues. Germline V gene data show CDR1 as SGHTA and CDR2 as FQGNSA. The CDR3, as DNA: TGTGCCAGCAGCTTAGAAAAGGGGGCCCGCAATCAGCCCCAGCATTTT. Encoded protein: CASSLEKGARNQPQHF.